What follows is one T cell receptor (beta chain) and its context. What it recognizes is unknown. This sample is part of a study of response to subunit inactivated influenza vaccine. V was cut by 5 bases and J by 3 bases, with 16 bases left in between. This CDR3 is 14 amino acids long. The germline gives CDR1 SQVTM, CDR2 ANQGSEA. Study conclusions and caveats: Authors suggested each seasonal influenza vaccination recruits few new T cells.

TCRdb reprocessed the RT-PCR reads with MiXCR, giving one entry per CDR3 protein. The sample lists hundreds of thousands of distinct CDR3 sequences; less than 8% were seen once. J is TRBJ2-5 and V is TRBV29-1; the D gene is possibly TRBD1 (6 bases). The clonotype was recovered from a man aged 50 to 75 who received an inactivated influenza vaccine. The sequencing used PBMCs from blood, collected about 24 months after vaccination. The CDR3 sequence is CSVLGKTGKETQYF. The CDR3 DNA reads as TGCAGCGTTCTAGGTAAAACAGGGAAAGAGACCCAGTACTTC. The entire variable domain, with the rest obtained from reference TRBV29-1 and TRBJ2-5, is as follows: SAVISQKPSRDICQRGTSLTIQCQVDSQVTMMFWYRQQPGQSLTLIATANQGSEATYESGFVIDKFPISRPNLTFSTLTVSNMSPEDSSIYLCSVLGKTGKETQYFGPGTRLLVL.